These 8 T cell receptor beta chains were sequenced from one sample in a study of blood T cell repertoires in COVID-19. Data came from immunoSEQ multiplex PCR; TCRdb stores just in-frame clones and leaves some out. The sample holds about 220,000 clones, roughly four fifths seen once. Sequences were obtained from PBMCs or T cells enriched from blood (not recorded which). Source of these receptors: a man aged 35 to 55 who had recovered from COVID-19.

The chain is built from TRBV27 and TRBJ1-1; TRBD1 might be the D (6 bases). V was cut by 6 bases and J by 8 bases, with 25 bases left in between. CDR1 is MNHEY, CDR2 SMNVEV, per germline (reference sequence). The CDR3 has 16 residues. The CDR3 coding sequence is TGTGCCAGCAGCCGTACGCGCGACAGGCCGTTTGAAGAAGCTTTCTTT. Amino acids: CASSRTRDRPFEEAFF.

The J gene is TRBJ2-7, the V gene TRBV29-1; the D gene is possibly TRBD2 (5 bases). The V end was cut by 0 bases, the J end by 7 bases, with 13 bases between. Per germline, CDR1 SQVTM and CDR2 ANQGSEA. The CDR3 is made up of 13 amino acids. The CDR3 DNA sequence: TGCAGCGTTGAAGACGCCGGGAAGAGGGAGCAGTACTTC. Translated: CSVEDAGKREQYF.

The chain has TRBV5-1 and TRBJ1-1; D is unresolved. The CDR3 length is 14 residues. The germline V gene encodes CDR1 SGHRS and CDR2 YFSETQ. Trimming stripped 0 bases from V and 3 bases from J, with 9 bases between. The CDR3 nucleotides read TGCGCCAGCAGCTTGGCGGGAGGGCACACTGAAGCTTTCTTT. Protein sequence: CASSLAGGHTEAFF.

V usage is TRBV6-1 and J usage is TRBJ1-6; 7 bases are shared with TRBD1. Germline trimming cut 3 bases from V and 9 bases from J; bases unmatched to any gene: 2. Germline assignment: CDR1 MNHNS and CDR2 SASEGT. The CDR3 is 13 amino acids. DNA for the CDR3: TGTGCCAGCAGTGAGACAGGGCTTTCACCCCTCCACTTT. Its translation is CASSETGLSPLHF.

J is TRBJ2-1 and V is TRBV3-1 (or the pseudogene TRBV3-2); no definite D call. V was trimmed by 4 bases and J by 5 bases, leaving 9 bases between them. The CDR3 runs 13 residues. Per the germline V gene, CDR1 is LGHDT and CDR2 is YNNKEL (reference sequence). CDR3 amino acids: CASSRLEHNEQFF. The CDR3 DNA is TGTGCCAGCAGCCGCCTCGAGCACAATGAGCAGTTCTTC.

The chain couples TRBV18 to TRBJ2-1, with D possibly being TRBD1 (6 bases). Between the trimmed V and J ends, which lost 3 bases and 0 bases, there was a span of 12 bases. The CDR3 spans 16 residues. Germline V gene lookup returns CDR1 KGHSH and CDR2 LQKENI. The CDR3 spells CASSPPTGSSYNEQFF. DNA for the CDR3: TGTGCCAGCTCACCCCCTACAGGGAGCTCCTACAATGAGCAGTTCTTC.

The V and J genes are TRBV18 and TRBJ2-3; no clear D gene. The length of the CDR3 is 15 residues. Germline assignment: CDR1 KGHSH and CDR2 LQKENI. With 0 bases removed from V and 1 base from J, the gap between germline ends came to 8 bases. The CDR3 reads CASSPPTVRTDTQYF. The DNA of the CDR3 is TGTGCCAGCTCACCACCGACTGTACGCACAGATACGCAGTATTTT.

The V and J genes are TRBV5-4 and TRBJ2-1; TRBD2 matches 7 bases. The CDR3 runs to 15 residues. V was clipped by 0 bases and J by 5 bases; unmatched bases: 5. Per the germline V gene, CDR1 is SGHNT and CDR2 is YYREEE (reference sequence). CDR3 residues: CASSLGGAGDNEQFF. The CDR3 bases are TGTGCCAGCAGCTTGGGCGGGGCGGGAGACAATGAGCAGTTCTTC.